The 8 T cell receptor beta chains given below trace back to one sample, sequenced in a study of regulatory T cells in long-lasting Graves disease. Time point denoted: persistent/refractory GD, antithyroid drugs over 5 years with positive TRAb. PBMC RNA was the source of the TCR library. Arm-PCR of CDR3 regions and iRepertoire HTBI primers were used to build TCR beta libraries. TCRdb fed the multiplex PCR reads into MiXCR, producing one record per CDR3 protein. The sample has some 440,000 distinct CDR3 sequences; less than 25% are singletons. The source was peripheral blood mononuclear cells (PBMCs), collected when the disease was refractory, from a patient treated with antithyroid drugs. Source of these receptors: a female donor with Graves disease.

As to this clonotype: A clone one base away is much larger, so this may be a read error. This chain connects TRBV28 to TRBJ1-3, with D unclear. The CDR3 consists of 15 residues. Germline V gene sequence: CDR1 MDHEN, CDR2 SYDVKM. In DNA form, the CDR3 reads TGTGCCAGCAGTTTAACGCGGACCTCTGGAAACACCATGTATTTT. It encodes CASSLTRTSGNTMYF.

V gene TRBV25-1 combines with J gene TRBJ1-5; 7 positions agree with TRBD1. The germline gives CDR1 MGHDK, CDR2 SYGVNS. The CDR3 length is 21 residues. After removal of 4 bases from V and 11 bases from J, the junction contained 32 bases not matched to a gene. The CDR3 DNA sequence: TGTGCCAGCAGTGGGAAAGTTCCGGGACAGAGATCCCTGGAAACCATCCAAGCCCAGCATTTT. Residues: CASSGKVPGQRSLETIQAQHF.

This clonotype appeared a single time. The chain joins TRBV2 to TRBJ2-5; 7 bases align to TRBD1. Germline V gene lookup returns CDR1 SNHLY and CDR2 FYNNEI. J lost 1 base, V lost 2 bases, and 13 bases had no gene match. There are 18 residues in the CDR3. In DNA form, the CDR3 reads TGTGCCAGCAGTGAACGTCGCAGGGGGACAGAAATCCAAGAGACCCAGTACTTC. Amino acid sequence: CASSERRRGTEIQETQYF.

This chain uses TRBV5-1 with TRBJ1-1; D ambiguous. The CDR3 length is 16 residues. Germline CDR1 is SGHRS and CDR2 is YFSETQ. V was shortened by 0 bases and J by 0 bases, with 12 bases between the two germline ends. DNA of the CDR3: TGCGCCAGCAGCTTGGGTCAGGTTTTTTTGAACACTGAAGCTTTCTTT. Amino acid sequence: CASSLGQVFLNTEAFF.

This clonotype has at least ten counts. The chain is built from TRBV12-3 or TRBV12-4 and TRBJ1-1; possible D gene TRBD1, 6 bases. The CDR3 is made up of 14 amino acids. V was pared by 5 bases and J by 3 bases, with 13 bases between. The DNA for the CDR3 is TGTGCCAGCAGTGCCGGGACAAGTTACACTGAAGCTTTCTTT. Amino acids: CASSAGTSYTEAFF.

This chain uses TRBV5-5 with TRBJ2-7; 9 nucleotides match TRBD2. The CDR3 is made up of 16 amino acids. Germline CDR1 SGHKS, CDR2 YYEKEE (reference sequence). The V gene end was trimmed by 5 bases and the J gene end by 3 bases; junction bases not matched to a gene: 12. The CDR3 coding sequence is TGTGCCAGCAGAAAGAATCCGGGACTAGCTTTCTACGAGCAGTACTTC. Translated, it gives CASRKNPGLAFYEQYF.

The rearrangement uses TRBV28 and TRBJ2-3; D call uncertain. This CDR3 is 15 amino acids long. V lost 2 bases, J lost 0 bases, and 9 bases lay in between. Looked up from germline, CDR1 is MDHEN and CDR2 is SYDVKM. CDR3 sequence reads: CASSLRAPSTDTQYF. CDR3 bases: TGTGCCAGCAGTTTAAGGGCACCCAGCACAGATACGCAGTATTTT.

This clonotype appeared once. A read error may explain this, as a much larger clone is one base away. This chain connects TRBV6-9 to TRBJ2-5; tentative D call: TRBD2 (6 bases). The ends were cut back, 3 bases at V and 4 bases at J, with 15 bases in the middle. Germline V gives CDR1 MNHGY, CDR2 SVAAGI. The CDR3 is 15 amino acids. The CDR3 nucleotides are TGTGCCAGCAGTTACTTCGCGGGAATGGGAGAGACCCAGTACTTC. Translation: CASSYFAGMGETQYF.